This record covers a single T cell receptor beta chain. The target of this receptor is not known. Per-base qualities were not stored, and no clone one base away is much larger. Here V drops 5 bases and J drops 0 bases, and the junction holds 13 bases not matched to any gene. Reading from cysteine to phenylalanine, the CDR3 counts 18 amino acids. The only DNA kept is the CDR3, 54 bases in frame from the first base. CDR1 is given as SEHNR and CDR2 as FQNEAQ, both from the germline V gene (reference sequence). Read against the paper, the sample's time point label means: cycle 1 day 1 (C1D1), immediately before nivolumab initiation. All trial patients had relapsed after autologous stem cell transplantation, with cohorts A, B and C differing in prior brentuximab vedotin exposure. The trial cohort comprised a few dozen patients with relapsed/refractory classical Hodgkin lymphoma whose best overall responses were complete response, partial response or progressive disease. Trial patients were treated with single-agent nivolumab in the multi-cohort phase II CheckMate 205 trial. An independent review committee assessed best overall response by applying the 2007 International Working Group response criteria. PBMCs from the trial were collected at three points: immediately before nivolumab initiation (C1D1), and during therapy at cycle 2 day 1 and cycle 4 day 1. Peripheral blood was collected in 8 mL Vacutainer Cell Preparation Tubes, from which PBMCs were isolated by centrifugation and then cryopreserved.

The Qiagen DNeasy kit was used to extract genomic DNA from unsorted PBMCs and from the negatively selected CD4+ and CD8+ fractions. Amplification of TCR beta CDR3 regions was done by immunoSEQ multiplex PCR with primers that anneal to V and J segments. A synthetic immune receptor repertoire was used to minimize amplification bias, and any remaining bias was removed computationally after sequencing. Turning to the authors' computational methods: Repertoire diversity was quantified as the Shannon entropy index using custom Python scripts. Unsorted, CD4+ and CD8+ repertoires were examined separately, except in combined analyses, for which CD4+ and CD8+ sequences were merged in silico. Clonal expansion was defined as at least a 2-fold frequency increase after treatment relative to C1D1, with a pseudocount of 0.5 for undetected baseline clones. Clones with 0 or 1 copy at C1D1 were defined as singleton clones, while clones with 2 or more copies were defined as non-singleton clones. Clones expanded in unsorted samples were annotated as CD4+, CD8+ or unknown by matching protein sequences in sorted samples from the same patient. Diversity changes from C1D1 to C4D1 were tested in paired samples using Wilcoxon tests. Sourced from immuneACCESS, this table was stored by TCRdb with only in-frame sequences that have V and J called. A share of the clones is absent; for the studies checked, an unresolved V gene accounts for under half, and the remainder has no known explanation. V and J calls and clone size are given by that table; D and trimming were obtained from the DNA. The sample table holds some 96,000 clones, of which roughly 92% were seen once. The ten largest clonotypes hold roughly 2.8% of the sample.

The record originates from a study of PD-1 blockade in classical Hodgkin lymphoma (dated by TCRdb to the early 2020s). Looking at the study overall: Nivolumab dosing was 3 mg/kg intravenously every 2 weeks, continuing until either disease progression or unacceptable toxicity. A peripheral blood immune signature of response to PD-1 blockade in classical Hodgkin lymphoma was defined using TCR beta sequencing and CyTOF.

The paper's findings and limits, for the study overall: Trial patients with a complete response had baseline diversity similar to that of newly diagnosed patients, while partial responders and progressors had significantly lower diversity. CD4+ but not CD8+ TCR diversity rose significantly by C4D1 (p=0.0027 vs p=0.16), most apparent in complete responders (p=0.02). Patients starting nivolumab less than 1 year after ASCT had lower diversity and were excluded from later analyses to avoid confounding by immune reconstitution. The study was restricted to a single clinical trial cohort, and the causes of repertoire differences, possibly disease activity or prior therapy, were left undefined. Baseline TCR diversity was reported to be lower in newly diagnosed patients than in healthy donors and to be lower still in relapsed/refractory patients.

The sequence was collected from a human donor with classical Hodgkin lymphoma. The rearrangement combines TRBV7-9 with TRBJ2-4; TRBD2 matches 7 bases in the middle. The material sequenced was peripheral blood mononuclear cells (PBMCs), taken at baseline. The DNA sequence is as follows: TGTGCCAGCAGCCCTATGGGGGGGAGTCATCTAGCCAAAAACATTCAGTACTTC. It specifies CASSPMGGSHLAKNIQYF. The full variable domain, with segments outside the CDR3 supplied by the reference TRBV7-9 and TRBJ2-4 proteins, appears as DTGVSQNPRHKITKRGQNVTFRCDPISEHNRLYWYRQTLGQGPEFLTYFQNEAQLEKSRLLSDRFSAERPKGSFSTLEIQRTEQGDSAMYLCASSPMGGSHLAKNIQYFGAGTRLSVL.